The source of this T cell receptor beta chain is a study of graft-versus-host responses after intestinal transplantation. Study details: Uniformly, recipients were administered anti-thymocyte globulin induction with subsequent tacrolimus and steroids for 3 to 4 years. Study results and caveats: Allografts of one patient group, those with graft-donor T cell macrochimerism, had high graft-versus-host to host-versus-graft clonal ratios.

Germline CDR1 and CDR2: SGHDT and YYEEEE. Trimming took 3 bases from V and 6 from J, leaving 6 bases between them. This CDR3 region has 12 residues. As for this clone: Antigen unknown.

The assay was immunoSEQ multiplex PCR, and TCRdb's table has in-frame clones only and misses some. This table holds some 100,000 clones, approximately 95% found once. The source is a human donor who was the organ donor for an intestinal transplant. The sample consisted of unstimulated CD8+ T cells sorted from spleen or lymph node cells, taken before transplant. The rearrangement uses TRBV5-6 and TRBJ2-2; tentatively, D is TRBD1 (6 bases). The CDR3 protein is CASSWTAGELFF. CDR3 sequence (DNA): TGTGCCAGCAGCTGGACAGCCGGGGAGCTGTTTTTT.